This TCR beta chain is drawn from a study of early T cells in non-severe SARS-CoV-2 infection. V lost 6 bases, J lost 3 bases, and 12 bases lay in between. This CDR3 is 14 amino acids long. CDR1 and CDR2 (germline): MNHEY, SMNVEV (reference sequence). Tagging with unique molecular identifiers was applied to individual cDNA molecules. From the 5' RACE reads, TCRdb called clonotypes with MiXCR, one entry per CDR3 protein. The sample holds tens of thousands of distinct CDR3 sequences; approximately 15% are singletons and the top ten take 3% to 4.5%. This specimen consisted of whole blood, obtained at baseline. This chain joins TRBV27 and TRBJ1-5; D is perhaps TRBD1 (6 bases). This clonotype originated in an adult who was a healthcare worker with PCR-confirmed SARS-CoV-2 infection or an uninfected control (not recorded which). CDR3 region: CASSPLGANQPQHF. As DNA, the CDR3 is TGTGCCAGCAGCCCTTTGGGGGCCAATCAGCCCCAGCATTTT.